One and the same sample provided the 29 T cell receptor beta chains below, sequenced in a study of control samples from healthy donors and cancer patients. The table came from immunoSEQ multiplex PCR; TCRdb's copy has only in-frame clones and leaves some out. Among tens of thousands of clones listed, less than 95% were seen once. Sequencing was performed on blood. The receptors were gathered from a man aged 30 to 39 in good health.

Turning to this clone: Other DNA sequences from this sample encode an identical CDR3 as well. The chain employs TRBV18 and TRBJ2-1; D is perhaps TRBD1 (6 bases). Germline CDR1 KGHSH, CDR2 LQKENI. Trimming took 2 bases from V and 3 from J, leaving 8 bases between them. This CDR3 contains 14 residues. CDR3: CASSPRDNYNEQFF. The CDR3 DNA is TGTGCCAGCTCACCAAGGGACAACTACAATGAGCAGTTCTTC.

The rearrangement uses TRBV7-2 and TRBJ1-5; D is unclear. The CDR3 loop spans 13 amino acids. Trimming pared 1 base from V and 5 bases from J, leaving 6 bases between. The germline V gene encodes CDR1 SGHTA and CDR2 FQGNSA. The DNA for the CDR3 is TGTGCCAGCAGCTTAGAGATGGATCAGCCCCAGCATTTT. As protein: CASSLEMDQPQHF.

This chain connects TRBV5-1 to TRBJ2-7; D uncertain. V lost 0 bases, J lost 0 bases, and 7 bases lay in between. CDR3 length: 14 residues. Germline lookup yields CDR1 SGHRS and CDR2 YFSETQ. CDR3 loop: CASSLAGLSYEQYF. CDR3 nucleotides: TGCGCCAGCAGCTTGGCCGGCCTCTCCTACGAGCAGTACTTC.

This chain links TRBV24-1 with TRBJ2-1; weak D call: TRBD2 (5 bases). This CDR3 comprises 12 residues. Germline V gene sequence: CDR1 KGHDR, CDR2 SFDVKD. Between the trimmed V and J ends, which lost 2 bases and 7 bases, there was a span of 5 bases. CDR3 sequence: CATSDWRNEQFF. The DNA for the CDR3 is TGTGCCACCAGTGATTGGAGGAATGAGCAGTTCTTC.

There are a few counts of this clone. This sample also contains other DNA sequences that code for the same CDR3. DNA for the CDR3: TGCGCCAGCAGCTTGGGCGGGGAAAGCTCCTACAATGAGCAGTTCTTC. Protein product: CASSLGGESSYNEQFF. The rearrangement links TRBV5-1 to TRBJ2-1; D perhaps matches TRBD2 (6 bases). The V gene lost 0 bases and the J gene lost 0 bases, with 10 bases spanning the gap. There are 16 residues in the CDR3. The germline V gene encodes CDR1 SGHRS and CDR2 YFSETQ.

V usage is TRBV7-9 and J usage is TRBJ1-1; D is unclear. The CDR3 length is 12 residues. CDR1 is SEHNR and CDR2 is FQNEAQ in the germline V gene (reference sequence). Trimming removed 4 bases from V and 6 bases from J, with 9 bases in between. CDR3 amino acids: CASSWGQAEAFF. DNA of the CDR3: TGTGCCAGCAGCTGGGGTCAGGCTGAAGCTTTCTTT.

The sample holds a few counts of this clone. The gene calls are TRBV12-3 or TRBV12-4 and TRBJ1-5; D is ambiguous. V gave up 2 bases and J gave up 4 bases, with 6 bases separating them. This CDR3 spans 13 amino acids. CDR3 in DNA: TGTGCCAGCAGTTTAATAGGGAATCAGCCCCAGCATTTT. Amino acids: CASSLIGNQPQHF.

About this clone itself: This sample includes further DNA sequences coding for the same CDR3. The V call is TRBV9, the J call TRBJ2-7; possible D gene TRBD2, 6 bases. The V gene's germline CDR1 is SGDLS and CDR2 YYNGEE. This CDR3 is 15 amino acids long. Between the trimmed V and J ends, which lost 0 bases and 2 bases, there was a span of 12 bases. CDR3 nucleotides: TGTGCCAGCAGCGTAGGGGACGGGGGTACCTACGAGCAGTACTTC. Residues: CASSVGDGGTYEQYF.

This clone appeared a single time. V usage is TRBV5-1 and J usage is TRBJ2-5, with D perhaps assigned TRBD1 or TRBD2 (5 bases each). The CDR3 totals 12 residues. The V gene's germline CDR1 is SGHRS and CDR2 YFSETQ. Trimming cost V 1 base and J 5 bases, with 6 bases left between them. CDR3 sequence (DNA): TGCGCCAGCAGCTTGTGGGGGGAGACCCAGTACTTC. Its translation: CASSLWGETQYF.

This chain joins TRBV5-4 and TRBJ2-7, with 7 bases that match TRBD1. Germline-derived CDR1 and CDR2 are SGHNT and YYREEE (reference sequence). The CDR3 spans 15 residues. The trim removed 3 bases at V and 2 bases at J, leaving 8 bases unmatched. The DNA of the CDR3 is TGTGCCAGCAGCTCCAGACAGGGCCTTACCTACGAGCAGTACTTC. It is translated as CASSSRQGLTYEQYF. Filled out from reference TRBV5-4 and TRBJ2-7, the complete variable domain reads ETGVTQSPTHLIKTRGQQVTLRCSSQSGHNTVSWYQQALGQGPQFIFQYYREEENGRGNFPPRFSGLQFPNYSSELNVNALELDDSALYLCASSSRQGLTYEQYFGPGTRLTVT.

The V call is TRBV5-1, the J call TRBJ1-2; D ambiguous. Germline values: CDR1 SGHRS, CDR2 YFSETQ. The CDR3 totals 14 residues. V was trimmed by 0 bases and J by 5 bases, leaving 11 bases between them. DNA for the CDR3: TGCGCCAGCAGCTTGGAAGCGACCCTATATGGCTACACCTTC. This translates into CASSLEATLYGYTF.

The chain's CDR3 is CASSERDGAYEQYF. The CDR3 nucleotides read TGTGCCAGCAGTGAACGGGACGGAGCCTACGAGCAGTACTTC. V and J are TRBV6-1 and TRBJ2-7, with D tentatively TRBD1 or TRBD2 (5 bases each). The CDR3 has 14 residues. Looked up from germline, CDR1 is MNHNS and CDR2 is SASEGT. Trimming cost V 2 bases and J 2 bases, with 10 bases left between them.

The gene calls are TRBV9 and TRBJ2-2; 7 positions agree with TRBD1. This CDR3 is built from 14 residues. Germline V gene sequence: CDR1 SGDLS, CDR2 YYNGEE. Trimming took 3 bases from V and 7 from J; bases not matched to a gene: 6. The CDR3 region is CASSGQTGVGELFF. The CDR3 region has the DNA TGTGCCAGCAGCGGCCAAACAGGGGTCGGGGAGCTGTTTTTT.

The chain is built from TRBV6-2 or TRBV6-3 and TRBJ2-3, with 9 positions matching TRBD2. The CDR3 length is 18 residues. CDR1 and CDR2 from the germline V gene are MNHEY and SVGEGT. The ends lost 2 bases at V and 3 bases at J; junction bases unmatched: 12. CDR3 nucleotide sequence: TGTGCCAGCAGTTACGGGCAGCGGGAGGTACAGGGGACAGATACGCAGTATTTT. It is translated as CASSYGQREVQGTDTQYF.

The V call is TRBV2, the J call TRBJ1-2; maybe TRBD1 (5 bases). The CDR3 is made up of 13 amino acids. V shed 4 bases and J shed 5 bases, with 11 bases lying between them. Germline-derived CDR1 and CDR2 are SNHLY and FYNNEI. CDR3 nucleotide sequence: TGTGCCAGCAGTGGACAGCGCGGATATGGCTACACCTTC. Encoded protein: CASSGQRGYGYTF.

This chain uses TRBV9 with TRBJ2-3; D gene ambiguous. This CDR3 region has 10 residues. Per the germline V gene, CDR1 is SGDLS and CDR2 is YYNGEE. The V gene lost 3 bases and the J gene lost 13 bases, with 9 bases spanning the gap. CDR3 sequence: CASSEGKEYF. The CDR3 DNA follows: TGTGCCAGCAGCGAGGGTAAAGAGTATTTT.

The gene calls are TRBV24-1 and TRBJ2-3, with D unresolved. From germline, CDR1 is KGHDR and CDR2 SFDVKD. The length of the CDR3 is 13 residues. V was pared by 4 bases and J by 3 bases, with 7 bases between. The CDR3 region has the DNA TGTGCCACCAGTGACCCGCCGACAGATACGCAGTATTTT. Encoded protein: CATSDPPTDTQYF.

V is TRBV30 and J is TRBJ1-5; a possible D gene is TRBD1 (6 bases). The CDR3 extends over 15 amino acids. V was trimmed by 0 bases and J by 6 bases, leaving 15 bases between them. In germline, CDR1 is GTSNPN, CDR2 SVGIG (reference sequence). The CDR3 DNA is TGTGCCTGGAGTGTAGGGGGACCGGCACGTCAGCCCCAGCATTTT. Its protein product is CAWSVGGPARQPQHF.

This clone was seen a single time. CDR3 bases: TGTGCCAGCTCACCGGGACCTAATCGAGGCAATCAGCCCCAGCATTTT. Translation: CASSPGPNRGNQPQHF. The rearrangement joins TRBV18 to TRBJ1-5; possibly TRBD1 for D (5 bases). Deletions cut 3 bases from V and 2 bases from J, with 14 bases between. Germline CDR1 KGHSH, CDR2 LQKENI. The CDR3 runs 16 residues.

This clone was detected once. The J gene is TRBJ1-2, the V gene TRBV7-6, with 8 bases fitting TRBD1. Trimming at V came to 0 bases and at J to 4 bases, leaving 10 bases not matched to a gene. This CDR3 comprises 17 residues. Germline V lookup: CDR1 SGHVS, CDR2 FNYEAQ. The CDR3 nucleotides are TGTGCCAGCAGCTTAGCTCAGGACAGGGAAAGGGTCTATGGCTACACCTTC. It is translated as CASSLAQDRERVYGYTF.

The chain uses TRBV20-1 and TRBJ2-2; the D gene is possibly TRBD2 (6 bases). V lost 6 bases to trimming and J lost 7 bases, with 6 bases between them. Germline V CDR1 and CDR2: DFQATT, SNEGSKA (reference sequence). This CDR3 contains 10 residues. CDR3 amino acids: CSAGGGELFF. The CDR3 DNA reads as TGCAGTGCCGGGGGCGGGGAGCTGTTTTTT.

V gene TRBV19 combines with J gene TRBJ2-5; D is possibly TRBD1 (5 bases). The CDR3 has 15 residues. Germline V gene sequence: CDR1 LNHDA, CDR2 SQIVND (reference sequence). V was pared by 7 bases and J by 4 bases, with 19 bases between. DNA of the CDR3: TGTGCCAGTAAACGGGTTTTGACAGCCGGAGAGACCCAGTACTTC. Its protein is CASKRVLTAGETQYF.

This clone was counted once. The chain links TRBV24-1 to TRBJ2-2; 7 nucleotides agree with TRBD1. Losses at the gene ends were 4 bases for V and 4 bases for J; bases not matched to a gene: 8. CDR3 length equals 16 residues. Looked up from germline, CDR1 is KGHDR and CDR2 is SFDVKD. The CDR3 bases are TGTGCCACCAGTGACCCACAGGGGCAGGGCACCGGGGAGCTGTTTTTT. Its protein product is CATSDPQGQGTGELFF.

The chain uses TRBV28 and TRBJ1-2; the match to TRBD1 covers 7 bases. Germline assignment: CDR1 MDHEN and CDR2 SYDVKM. Trimming took 6 bases from V and 2 from J; bases not matched to a gene: 3. The CDR3 covers 13 residues. CDR3 bases: TGTGCCAGCAGCATGGGACAGAACTATGGCTACACCTTC. Translation gives CASSMGQNYGYTF.

The V gene is TRBV30, the J gene TRBJ2-5; 7 bases agree with TRBD1. The CDR3 sequence is 14 residues long. Trimming at V came to 2 bases and at J to 1 base, leaving 4 bases not matched to a gene. CDR1 is GTSNPN and CDR2 is SVGIG in the germline V gene (reference sequence). In nucleotides, the CDR3 is TGTGCCTGGAGTATGACAGGGATCCAAGAGACCCAGTACTTC. The encoded protein is CAWSMTGIQETQYF.

This sequence joins TRBV21-1 and TRBJ1-6; the table names TRBD1, a call not compared with the DNA. TRBV21-1 is reported as a pseudogene. CDR3 size: 16 residues. Written as DNA, the CDR3 is TGTGCCAGCAGCAAACCTCAGACAGGGCGGAATTCACCCCTCCACTTT. It translates to CASSKPQTGRNSPLHF.

J is TRBJ1-1 and V is TRBV5-5, with 10 bases that match TRBD1. CDR1 is SGHKS, CDR2 YYEKEE, per germline (reference sequence). The CDR3 sequence is 16 residues long. V dropped 4 bases and J dropped 3; count of bases not matched to a gene: 9. The CDR3 loop reads CASSRDPGQGHTEAFF. The CDR3 nucleotides read TGTGCCAGCAGCCGCGATCCGGGACAGGGGCACACTGAAGCTTTCTTT. Variable domain in full (rest from reference TRBV5-5 and TRBJ1-1): DAGVTQSPTHLIKTRGQQVTLRCSPISGHKSVSWYQQVLGQGPQFIFQYYEKEERGRGNFPDRFSARQFPNYSSELNVNALLLGDSALYLCASSRDPGQGHTEAFFGQGTRLTVV.

This sequence joins TRBV27 and TRBJ2-1; possible D gene TRBD2, 5 bases. CDR1 is MNHEY, CDR2 SMNVEV, per germline (reference sequence). V was clipped by 6 bases and J by 2 bases, with 11 bases between them. This CDR3 spans 14 amino acids. The CDR3 sequence: CASRSSGAYNEQFF. CDR3 nucleotide sequence: TGTGCCAGCAGGTCGAGCGGAGCCTACAATGAGCAGTTCTTC.

CDR3 coding DNA: TGTGCCAGCAGCGTTCGGGAAATCGGAGAGACCCAGTACTTC. Protein: CASSVREIGETQYF. This rearrangement joins TRBV11-1 to TRBJ2-5, with TRBD2 as a possible D gene (5 bases). There are 14 residues in the CDR3. Germline loops: CDR1 SGHAT, CDR2 FQDESV (reference sequence). V lost 5 bases to trimming and J lost 4 bases, with 14 bases between them.